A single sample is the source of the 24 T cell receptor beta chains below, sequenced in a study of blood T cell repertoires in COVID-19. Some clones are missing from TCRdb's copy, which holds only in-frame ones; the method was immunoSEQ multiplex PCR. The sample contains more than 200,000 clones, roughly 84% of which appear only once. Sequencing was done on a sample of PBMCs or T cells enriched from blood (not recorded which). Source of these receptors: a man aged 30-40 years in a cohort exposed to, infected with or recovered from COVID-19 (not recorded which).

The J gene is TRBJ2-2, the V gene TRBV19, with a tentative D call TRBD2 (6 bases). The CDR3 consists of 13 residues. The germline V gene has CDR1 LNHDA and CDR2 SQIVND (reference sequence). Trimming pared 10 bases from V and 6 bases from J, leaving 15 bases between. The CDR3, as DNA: TGTGCCACTGGGCGTCGGGAGTCCGGGGAGCTGTTTTTT. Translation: CATGRRESGELFF.

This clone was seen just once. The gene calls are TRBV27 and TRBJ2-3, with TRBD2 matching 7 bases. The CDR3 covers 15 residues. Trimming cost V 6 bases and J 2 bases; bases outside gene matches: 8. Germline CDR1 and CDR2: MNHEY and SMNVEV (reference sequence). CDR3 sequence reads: CASSQRDYYTDTQYF. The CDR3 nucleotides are TGTGCCAGCAGCCAAAGGGACTACTACACAGATACGCAGTATTTT.

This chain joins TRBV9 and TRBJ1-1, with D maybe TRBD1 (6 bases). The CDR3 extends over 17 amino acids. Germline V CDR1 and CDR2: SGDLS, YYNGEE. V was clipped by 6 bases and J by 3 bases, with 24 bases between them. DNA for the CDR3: TGTGCCAGCAACAAATACGCTGGACAGCAAATCGACACTGAAGCTTTCTTT. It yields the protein CASNKYAGQQIDTEAFF.

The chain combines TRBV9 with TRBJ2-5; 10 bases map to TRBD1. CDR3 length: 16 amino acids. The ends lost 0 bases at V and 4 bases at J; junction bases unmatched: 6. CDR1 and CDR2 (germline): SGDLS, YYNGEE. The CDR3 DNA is TGTGCCAGCAGCGTAGGGGGGACAGGGGCTGGAGAGACCCAGTACTTC. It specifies CASSVGGTGAGETQYF.

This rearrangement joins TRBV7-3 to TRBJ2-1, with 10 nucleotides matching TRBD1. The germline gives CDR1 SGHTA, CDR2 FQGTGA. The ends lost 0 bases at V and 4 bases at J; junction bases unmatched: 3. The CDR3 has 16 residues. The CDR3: CASSLTGTGEYNEQFF. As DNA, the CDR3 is TGTGCCAGCAGCTTAACGGGGACAGGGGAGTACAATGAGCAGTTCTTC. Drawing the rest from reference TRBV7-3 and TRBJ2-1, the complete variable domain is GAGVSQTPSNKVTEKGKYVELRCDPISGHTALYWYRQSLGQGPEFLIYFQGTGAADDSGLPNDRFFAVRPEGSVSTLKIQRTERGDSAVYLCASSLTGTGEYNEQFFGPGTRLTVL.

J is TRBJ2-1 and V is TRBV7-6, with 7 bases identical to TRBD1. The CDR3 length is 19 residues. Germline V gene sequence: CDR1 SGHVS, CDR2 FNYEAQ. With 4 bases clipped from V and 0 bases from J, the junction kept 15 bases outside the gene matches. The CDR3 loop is CASSWANRGPKSSYNEQFF. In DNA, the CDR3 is TGTGCCAGCAGCTGGGCGAACAGGGGCCCCAAAAGCTCCTACAATGAGCAGTTCTTC.

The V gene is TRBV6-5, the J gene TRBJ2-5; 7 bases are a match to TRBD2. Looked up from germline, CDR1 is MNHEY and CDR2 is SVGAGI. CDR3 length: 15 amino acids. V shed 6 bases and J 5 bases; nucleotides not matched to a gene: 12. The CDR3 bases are TGTGCCAGCAGGCGGGAGCGTACAGGAGGTGAGACCCAGTACTTC. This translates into CASRRERTGGETQYF.

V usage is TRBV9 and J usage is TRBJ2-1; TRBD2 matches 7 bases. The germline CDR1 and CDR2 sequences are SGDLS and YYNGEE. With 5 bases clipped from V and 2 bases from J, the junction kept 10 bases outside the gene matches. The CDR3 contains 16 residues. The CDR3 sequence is CASSRRSLAAYNEQFF. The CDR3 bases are TGTGCCAGCAGTCGTAGGTCGCTAGCGGCCTACAATGAGCAGTTCTTC. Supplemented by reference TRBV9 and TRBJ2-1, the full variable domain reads DSGVTQTPKHLITATGQRVTLRCSPRSGDLSVYWYQQSLDQGLQFLIQYYNGEERAKGNILERFSAQQFPDLHSELNLSSLELGDSALYFCASSRRSLAAYNEQFFGPGTRLTVL.

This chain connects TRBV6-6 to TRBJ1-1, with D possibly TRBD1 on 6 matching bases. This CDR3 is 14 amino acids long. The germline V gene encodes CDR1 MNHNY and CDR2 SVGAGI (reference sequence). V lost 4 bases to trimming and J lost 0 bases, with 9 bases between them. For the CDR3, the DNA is TGTGCCAGCAGTTGGACAGCAATGAACACTGAAGCTTTCTTT. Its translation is CASSWTAMNTEAFF.

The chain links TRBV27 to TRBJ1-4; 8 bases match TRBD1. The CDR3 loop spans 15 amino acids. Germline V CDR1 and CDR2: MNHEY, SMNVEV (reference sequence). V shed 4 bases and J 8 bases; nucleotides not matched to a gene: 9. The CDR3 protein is CASSSMGTGVEKLFF. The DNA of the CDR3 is TGTGCCAGCAGTTCGATGGGGACAGGTGTCGAAAAACTGTTTTTT.

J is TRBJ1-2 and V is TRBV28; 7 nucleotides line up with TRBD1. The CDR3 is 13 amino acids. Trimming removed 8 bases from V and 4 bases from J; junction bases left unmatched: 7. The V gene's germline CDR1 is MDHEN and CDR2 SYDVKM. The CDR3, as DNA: TGTGCCAGCGGCCCCGGGACAGCCTATGGCTACACCTTC. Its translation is CASGPGTAYGYTF.

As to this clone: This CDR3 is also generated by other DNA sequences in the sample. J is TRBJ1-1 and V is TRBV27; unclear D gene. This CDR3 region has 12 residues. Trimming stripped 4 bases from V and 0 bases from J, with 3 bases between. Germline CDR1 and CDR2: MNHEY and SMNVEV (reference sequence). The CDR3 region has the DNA TGTGCCAGCAGTTCCATGAACACTGAAGCTTTCTTT. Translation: CASSSMNTEAFF.

The CDR3 region has the DNA TGTGCCAGCAGCGTACGGGACAACCCTCTCTACGAGCAGTACTTC. As protein: CASSVRDNPLYEQYF. The V gene is TRBV9, the J gene TRBJ2-7; tentative D call: TRBD1 (6 bases). The CDR3 consists of 15 residues. The germline V gene has CDR1 SGDLS and CDR2 YYNGEE. Trimming cost V 1 base and J 3 bases, with 14 bases left between them.

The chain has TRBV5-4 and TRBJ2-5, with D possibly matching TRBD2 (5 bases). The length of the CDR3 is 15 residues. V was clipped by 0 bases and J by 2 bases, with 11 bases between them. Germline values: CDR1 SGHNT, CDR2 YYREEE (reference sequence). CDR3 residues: CASSLAGSAQETQYF. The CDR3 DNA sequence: TGTGCCAGCAGCTTGGCGGGTAGCGCACAAGAGACCCAGTACTTC.

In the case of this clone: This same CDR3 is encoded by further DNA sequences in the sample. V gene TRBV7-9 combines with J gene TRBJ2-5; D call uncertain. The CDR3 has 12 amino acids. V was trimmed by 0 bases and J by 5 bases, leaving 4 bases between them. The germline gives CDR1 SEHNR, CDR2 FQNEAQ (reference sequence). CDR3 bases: TGTGCCAGCAGCTTAGCCCGGGAGACCCAGTACTTC. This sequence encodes CASSLARETQYF.

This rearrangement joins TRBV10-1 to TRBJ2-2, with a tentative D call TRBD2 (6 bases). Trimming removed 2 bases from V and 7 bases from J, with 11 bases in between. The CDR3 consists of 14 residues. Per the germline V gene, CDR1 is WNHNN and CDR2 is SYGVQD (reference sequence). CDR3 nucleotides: TGCGCCAGCAGTGAGAGGAGGGACGGCGGGGAGCTGTTTTTT. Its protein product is CASSERRDGGELFF.

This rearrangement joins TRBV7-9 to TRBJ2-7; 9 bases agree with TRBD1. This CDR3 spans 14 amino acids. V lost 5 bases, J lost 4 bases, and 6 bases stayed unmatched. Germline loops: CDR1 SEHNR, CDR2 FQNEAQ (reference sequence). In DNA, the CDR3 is TGTGCCAGCAGCCCCCCGGACAGGGGATACGAGCAGTACTTC. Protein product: CASSPPDRGYEQYF. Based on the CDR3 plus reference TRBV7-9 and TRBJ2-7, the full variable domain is DTGVSQNPRHKITKRGQNVTFRCDPISEHNRLYWYRQTLGQGPEFLTYFQNEAQLEKSRLLSDRFSAERPKGSFSTLEIQRTEQGDSAMYLCASSPPDRGYEQYFGPGTRLTVT.

CDR3 DNA sequence: TGTGCCAGCAGTTCCTACAGGAACACTGAAGCTTTCTTT. Its translation: CASSSYRNTEAFF. J is TRBJ1-1 and V is TRBV6-5; D is unresolved. Germline V CDR1 and CDR2: MNHEY, SVGAGI. The CDR3 length is 13 residues. Between the trimmed V and J ends, which lost 4 bases and 1 base, there was a span of 7 bases.

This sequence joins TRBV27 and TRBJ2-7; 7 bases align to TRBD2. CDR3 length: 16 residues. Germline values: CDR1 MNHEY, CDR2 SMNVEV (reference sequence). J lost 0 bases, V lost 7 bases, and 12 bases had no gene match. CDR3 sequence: CASTSFGTTSSYEQYF. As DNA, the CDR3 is TGTGCCAGCACCAGCTTCGGGACTACAAGCTCCTACGAGCAGTACTTC.

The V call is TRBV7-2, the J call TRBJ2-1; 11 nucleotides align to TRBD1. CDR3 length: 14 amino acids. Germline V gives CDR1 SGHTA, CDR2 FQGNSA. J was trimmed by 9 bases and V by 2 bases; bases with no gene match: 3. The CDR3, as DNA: TGTGCCAGCAGCTTAAGGGACAGGGGGTTTGAGCAGTTCTTC. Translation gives CASSLRDRGFEQFF. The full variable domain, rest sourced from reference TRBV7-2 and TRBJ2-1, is GAGVSQSPSNKVTEKGKDVELRCDPISGHTALYWYRQSLGQGLEFLIYFQGNSAPDKSGLPSDRFSAERTGGSVSTLTIQRTQQEDSAVYLCASSLRDRGFEQFFGPGTRLTVL.

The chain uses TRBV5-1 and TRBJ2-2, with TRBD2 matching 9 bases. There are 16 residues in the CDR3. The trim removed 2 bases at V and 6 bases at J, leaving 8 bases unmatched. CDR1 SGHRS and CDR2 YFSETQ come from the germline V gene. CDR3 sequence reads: CASSFSGLALPGELFF. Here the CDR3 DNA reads TGCGCCAGCAGCTTCTCGGGACTAGCACTACCCGGGGAGCTGTTTTTT.

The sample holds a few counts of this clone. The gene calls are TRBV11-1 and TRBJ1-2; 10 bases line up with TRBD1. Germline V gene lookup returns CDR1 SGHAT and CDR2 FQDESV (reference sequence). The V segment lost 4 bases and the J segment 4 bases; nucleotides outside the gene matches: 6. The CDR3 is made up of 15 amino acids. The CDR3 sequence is CASSSLGQGTYGYTF. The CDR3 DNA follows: TGTGCCAGCAGCTCATTGGGACAGGGGACCTATGGCTACACCTTC.

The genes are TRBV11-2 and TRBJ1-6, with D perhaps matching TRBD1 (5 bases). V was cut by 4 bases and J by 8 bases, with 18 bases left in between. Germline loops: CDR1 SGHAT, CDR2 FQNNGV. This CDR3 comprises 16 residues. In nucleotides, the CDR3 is TGTGCCAGCAGCTCCATCCCTCGGGGGGTCGATTCACCCCTCCACTTT. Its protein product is CASSSIPRGVDSPLHF. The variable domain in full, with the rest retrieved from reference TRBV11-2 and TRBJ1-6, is EAGVAQSPRYKIIEKRQSVAFWCNPISGHATLYWYQQILGQGPKLLIQFQNNGVVDDSQLPKDRFSAERLKGVDSTLKIQPAKLEDSAVYLCASSSIPRGVDSPLHFGNGTRLTVT.

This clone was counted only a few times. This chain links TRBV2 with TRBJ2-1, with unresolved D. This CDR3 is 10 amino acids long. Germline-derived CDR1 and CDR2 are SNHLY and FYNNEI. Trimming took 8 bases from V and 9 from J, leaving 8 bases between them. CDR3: CASLLSEQFF. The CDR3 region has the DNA TGTGCCAGCCTCCTTAGTGAGCAGTTCTTC.